The 15 T cell receptor beta chains given below trace back to one sample, sequenced in a study of Ad26.COV2.S vaccination and SARS-CoV-2 variants. Data came from immunoSEQ multiplex PCR; TCRdb stores just in-frame clones and leaves some out. The table lists about 180,000 clones, roughly nine tenths of them singletons. Source: peripheral blood, taken after recovery from COVID-19. These receptors all come from a human donor who had recovered from COVID-19.

The rearrangement links TRBV14 to TRBJ1-2, with unresolved D. There are 13 residues in the CDR3. Germline CDR1 reads SGHDN; CDR2 reads FVKESK. V lost 0 bases and J 2 bases, leaving 4 bases between the germline ends. The CDR3 is CASSQDTNYGYTF. CDR3 sequence (DNA): TGTGCCAGCAGCCAAGATACAAACTATGGCTACACCTTC.

V usage is TRBV7-9 and J usage is TRBJ1-2; unclear D gene. The V end was cut by 5 bases, the J end by 8 bases, with 21 bases between. Germline values: CDR1 SEHNR, CDR2 FQNEAQ (reference sequence). The CDR3 extends over 15 amino acids. The CDR3 sequence is CASSPRRRSKFGYTF. CDR3 nucleotide sequence: TGTGCCAGCAGCCCTCGGAGGCGTAGTAAGTTCGGCTACACCTTC.

This chain links TRBV7-2 with TRBJ2-5, with 11 bases identical to TRBD2. V lost 5 bases and J lost 5; bases outside the gene matches: 13. The germline V gene has CDR1 SGHTA and CDR2 FQGNSA. The CDR3 runs to 17 residues. The CDR3 loop reads CASSPVGSGGAGETQYF. The CDR3 region has the DNA TGTGCCAGCAGCCCCGTCGGTAGCGGGGGGGCCGGGGAGACCCAGTACTTC.

The rearrangement uses TRBV5-5 and TRBJ2-3; D gene uncertain. This CDR3 spans 13 amino acids. V was pared by 7 bases and J by 2 bases, with 11 bases between. Germline lookup yields CDR1 SGHKS and CDR2 YYEKEE (reference sequence). CDR3 sequence reads: CASPDGSTDTQYF. The CDR3 DNA sequence: TGTGCCAGCCCGGATGGGTCCACAGATACGCAGTATTTT.

J is TRBJ1-2 and V is TRBV27; 7 positions agree with TRBD1. The length of the CDR3 is 16 residues. J lost 3 bases, V lost 3 bases, and 10 bases had no gene match. Germline CDR1 MNHEY, CDR2 SMNVEV (reference sequence). DNA for the CDR3: TGTGCCAGCAGTTTTGGAGGGGGCGCGGGTGACTATGGCTACACCTTC. The encoded protein is CASSFGGGAGDYGYTF.

The chain joins TRBV4-1 to TRBJ2-1; possibly TRBD2 for D (6 bases). The length of the CDR3 is 17 residues. Germline V gene data show CDR1 as MGHRA and CDR2 as YSYEKL. With 1 base removed from V and 3 bases from J, the gap between germline ends came to 16 bases. The CDR3 DNA follows: TGCGCCAGCAGCCAAGGTTACGGCAGGGAGGACTACAATGAGCAGTTCTTC. The encoded protein is CASSQGYGREDYNEQFF.

This rearrangement joins TRBV5-4 to TRBJ2-7; D unclear. The ends were cut back, 4 bases at V and 0 bases at J, with 17 bases in the middle. This CDR3 has 16 amino acids. Germline V CDR1 and CDR2: SGHNT, YYREEE (reference sequence). This CDR3 reads CASSKPSPASSYEQYF. Written as DNA, the CDR3 is TGTGCCAGCAGCAAACCTTCGCCGGCCAGCTCCTACGAGCAGTACTTC.

The chain couples TRBV19 to TRBJ1-1; 7 bases are shared with TRBD1. J gave up 7 bases and V 6 bases, and 8 bases lay outside the gene matches. Germline lookup yields CDR1 LNHDA and CDR2 SQIVND (reference sequence). This CDR3 has 13 residues. CDR3 DNA: TGTGCCAGTAGATATGGGGGGACAGATGAAGCTTTCTTT. Protein sequence: CASRYGGTDEAFF.

The chain combines TRBV7-3 with TRBJ2-1, with 7 bases that match TRBD2. V lost 2 bases to trimming and J lost 9 bases; unmatched junction nucleotides: 4. The CDR3 is 13 residues long. Germline-derived CDR1 and CDR2 are SGHTA and FQGTGA. CDR3 nucleotides: TGTGCCAGCAGCTTATCAGGGACTACTGAGCAGTTCTTC. It yields the protein CASSLSGTTEQFF.

The chain employs TRBV6-5 and TRBJ2-1; 7 bases line up with TRBD2. J gave up 1 base and V 4 bases, and 4 bases lay outside the gene matches. The germline V gene has CDR1 MNHEY and CDR2 SVGAGI. There are 15 residues in the CDR3. The DNA of the CDR3 is TGTGCCAGCAGTTCTCAAGCGGGGTCCTACAATGAGCAGTTCTTC. Its protein product is CASSSQAGSYNEQFF.

V usage is TRBV5-8 and J usage is TRBJ2-5; D uncertain. The V and J ends lost 2 bases and 1 base respectively, with 9 bases between them. CDR1 SGHTS and CDR2 YDEGEE come from the germline V gene. The CDR3 contains 14 residues. The CDR3 loop reads CASSLPGLQETQYF. CDR3 coding DNA: TGTGCCAGCAGCTTACCGGGCCTCCAAGAGACCCAGTACTTC.

This chain links TRBV2 with TRBJ1-5, with 7 bases that match TRBD1. The trim removed 3 bases at V and 2 bases at J, leaving 7 bases unmatched. This CDR3 region has 16 residues. Germline V gene lookup returns CDR1 SNHLY and CDR2 FYNNEI. CDR3 amino acids: CASSETGMFGNQPQHF. As DNA, the CDR3 is TGTGCCAGCAGTGAGACAGGGATGTTTGGCAATCAGCCCCAGCATTTT.

This rearrangement joins TRBV6-5 to TRBJ1-2, with D hard to call. The germline V gene encodes CDR1 MNHEY and CDR2 SVGAGI. The V end was cut by 6 bases, the J end by 5 bases, with 10 bases between. CDR3 length: 12 residues. The DNA of the CDR3 is TGTGCCAGCAGCTCTGAGTATTATGGCTACACCTTC. This encodes CASSSEYYGYTF.

CDR3 sequence: CASSSDRAQPQHF. The CDR3 bases are TGTGCCAGCAGTTCGGACAGGGCTCAGCCCCAGCATTTT. This rearrangement joins TRBV12-3 or TRBV12-4 to TRBJ1-5; 8 nucleotides match TRBD1. This CDR3 is 13 amino acids long. The V and J ends lost 4 bases and 6 bases, in that order; junction bases with no gene match: 2.

The chain carries TRBV29-1 and TRBJ2-3, with D perhaps TRBD2 (6 bases). V was trimmed by 0 bases and J by 2 bases, leaving 15 bases between them. Germline CDR1 SQVTM, CDR2 ANQGSEA. The CDR3 totals 16 residues. The CDR3 DNA follows: TGCAGCGTTGAAGATGCGACCGGACTATACACAGATACGCAGTATTTT. It codes for CSVEDATGLYTDTQYF.